The 25 T cell receptor beta chains reported below all come from one sample, sequenced in a study of cytomegalovirus exposure and HLA in healthy donors. Libraries were prepared by immunoSEQ multiplex PCR; TCRdb keeps only in-frame clonotypes and omits some of them. The data show under 150,000 clones, with approximately 91% seen just once and about 0.75% held by the top ten. The sequenced material came from PBMCs. The receptor set was obtained from a young man in good health and CMV-seronegative.

V is TRBV9 and J is TRBJ2-1; 9 bases map to TRBD2. J lost 0 bases, V lost 0 bases, and 10 bases had no gene match. This CDR3 region has 19 residues. Germline-derived CDR1 and CDR2 are SGDLS and YYNGEE. CDR3 coding DNA: TGTGCCAGCAGCGTAGGGTTCCTAGCGGGAAGGAGCTCCTACAATGAGCAGTTCTTC. Amino acids: CASSVGFLAGRSSYNEQFF.

This chain uses TRBV6-5 with TRBJ1-1; the D is unclear. The CDR3 contains 15 residues. With 0 bases removed from V and 0 bases from J, the gap between germline ends came to 8 bases. Germline CDR1 MNHEY, CDR2 SVGAGI. CDR3 DNA sequence: TGTGCCAGCAGTTACTCGAACAGCATGAACACTGAAGCTTTCTTT. It translates to CASSYSNSMNTEAFF.

The rearrangement uses TRBV5-1 and TRBJ1-6; TRBD1 matches 7 bases. With 4 bases clipped from V and 4 bases from J, the junction kept 8 bases outside the gene matches. Germline V gene lookup returns CDR1 SGHRS and CDR2 YFSETQ. The CDR3 contains 16 residues. CDR3 residues: CASSLESGGYNSPLHF. The DNA for the CDR3 is TGCGCCAGCAGCCTAGAGTCAGGGGGATATAATTCACCCCTCCACTTT. Drawing the rest from reference TRBV5-1 and TRBJ1-6, the complete variable domain is KAGVTQTPRYLIKTRGQQVTLSCSPISGHRSVSWYQQTPGQGLQFLFEYFSETQRNKGNFPGRFSGRQFSNSRSEMNVSTLELGDSALYLCASSLESGGYNSPLHFGNGTRLTVT.

A single count supports this clone. The chain combines TRBV9 with TRBJ1-1; 7 bases align to TRBD1. The CDR3 spans 14 residues. Per germline, CDR1 SGDLS and CDR2 YYNGEE. J lost 2 bases, V lost 3 bases, and 4 bases had no gene match. CDR3: CASSEAGGNTEAFF. DNA for the CDR3: TGTGCCAGCAGCGAGGCAGGGGGTAACACTGAAGCTTTCTTT. Supplemented by reference TRBV9 and TRBJ1-1, the full variable domain reads DSGVTQTPKHLITATGQRVTLRCSPRSGDLSVYWYQQSLDQGLQFLIQYYNGEERAKGNILERFSAQQFPDLHSELNLSSLELGDSALYFCASSEAGGNTEAFFGQGTRLTVV.

V and J are TRBV10-1 and TRBJ2-5, with 7 bases matching TRBD1. In germline, CDR1 is WNHNN, CDR2 SYGVQD (reference sequence). The CDR3 has 14 residues. Losses at the gene ends were 3 bases for V and 1 base for J; bases not matched to a gene: 2. For the CDR3, the DNA is TGCGCCAGCAGTGAAGGGACAGCCCAAGAGACCCAGTACTTC. This translates into CASSEGTAQETQYF.

This chain joins TRBV5-1 and TRBJ1-6, with a weak D call TRBD1 (6 bases). The CDR3 extends over 22 amino acids. Trimming shortened V by 0 bases and J by 5 bases, and 30 bases separated the two germline ends. Per the germline V gene, CDR1 is SGHRS and CDR2 is YFSETQ. Here the CDR3 reads CASSLAALGDRRVPAHNSPLHF. In nucleotides, the CDR3 is TGCGCCAGCAGCTTGGCTGCTTTAGGAGACAGGCGGGTCCCCGCGCATAATTCACCCCTCCACTTT.

This clone showed up just once. The chain uses TRBV9 and TRBJ2-3; 15 bases agree with TRBD2. V was clipped by 3 bases and J by 7 bases; unmatched bases: 12. This CDR3 is 18 amino acids long. In germline, CDR1 is SGDLS, CDR2 YYNGEE. DNA of the CDR3: TGTGCCAGCAGCGCCGTCACCGGGACTAGCGGGGGGCCCCATACGCAGTATTTT. Translating gives CASSAVTGTSGGPHTQYF.

This clone was recorded once. The rearrangement uses TRBV7-2 and TRBJ2-4; 7 nucleotides agree with TRBD1. V was pared by 5 bases and J by 1 base, with 5 bases of the junction left unmatched. The CDR3 length is 15 residues. In germline, CDR1 is SGHTA, CDR2 FQGNSA. The CDR3 spells CASSRRQGAKNIQYF. For the CDR3, the DNA is TGTGCCAGCAGCCGAAGACAGGGCGCCAAAAACATTCAGTACTTC.

In this sample, this clone turned up a few times. The V call is TRBV5-1, the J call TRBJ2-7; D might be TRBD1 (5 bases). The CDR3 spans 14 residues. Germline V gives CDR1 SGHRS, CDR2 YFSETQ. Trimming took 4 bases from V and 0 from J, leaving 11 bases between them. Here the CDR3 DNA reads TGCGCCAGCAGCCGCACAGACAGCTCCTACGAGCAGTACGTC. Amino acid sequence: CASSRTDSSYEQYV.

The chain links TRBV25-1 to TRBJ2-1; D gene unclear. The length of the CDR3 is 15 residues. CDR1 is MGHDK and CDR2 is SYGVNS in the germline V gene. The V and J ends lost 0 bases and 4 bases respectively, with 10 bases between them. This CDR3 is CASSEYGPMYNEQFF. The CDR3 DNA sequence: TGTGCCAGCAGTGAATATGGCCCCATGTACAATGAGCAGTTCTTC.

CDR3 DNA: TGCGCCAGCAGCTACCGGGACAGGGGGAGAAGGGAGACCCAGTACTTC. Its translation is CASSYRDRGRRETQYF. This chain joins TRBV5-1 and TRBJ2-5, with 11 bases matching TRBD1. The CDR3 spans 16 residues. Losses at the gene ends were 3 bases for V and 5 bases for J; bases not matched to a gene: 9. Germline V gene sequence: CDR1 SGHRS, CDR2 YFSETQ.

This chain connects TRBV6-6 to TRBJ1-1, with 7 bases lining up with TRBD1. The CDR3 loop spans 16 amino acids. Looked up from germline, CDR1 is MNHNY and CDR2 is SVGAGI (reference sequence). The trim removed 6 bases at V and 5 bases at J, leaving 15 bases unmatched. The CDR3 nucleotides are TGTGCCAGCAGGGACCGCCAGGGGGTAAGAGGTACTGAAGCTTTCTTT. It yields the protein CASRDRQGVRGTEAFF.

The chain is built from TRBV30 and TRBJ2-1; TRBD2 matches 13 bases. The CDR3 contains 13 residues. CDR1 and CDR2 from the germline V gene are GTSNPN and SVGIG (reference sequence). V was clipped by 1 base and J by 13 bases; unmatched bases: 4. This CDR3 is CAWSETSGGTQFF. DNA for the CDR3: TGTGCCTGGAGTGAGACTAGCGGGGGGACTCAGTTCTTC.

This clone was detected a few times. This chain links TRBV6-1 with TRBJ2-7; possibly TRBD2 for D (5 bases). The ends were cut back, 7 bases at V and 0 bases at J, with 16 bases in the middle. The CDR3 loop spans 15 amino acids. Per the germline V gene, CDR1 is MNHNS and CDR2 is SASEGT. The chain's CDR3 is CASKFGLDPSYEQYF. DNA of the CDR3: TGTGCCAGCAAATTTGGACTCGATCCCTCCTACGAGCAGTACTTC.

The chain is built from TRBV5-6 and TRBJ2-3; weak D call: TRBD1 (7 bases). CDR1 SGHDT and CDR2 YYEEEE come from the germline V gene. V lost 4 bases and J 4 bases, leaving 16 bases between the germline ends. The CDR3 runs to 15 residues. DNA of the CDR3: TGTGCCAGCAGCCCGACAGGGAGGAGGGCAGATACGCAGTATTTT. This sequence encodes CASSPTGRRADTQYF.

The rearrangement links TRBV7-2 to TRBJ2-5; TRBD2 matches at 9 bases. The V segment lost 1 base and the J segment 2 bases; nucleotides outside the gene matches: 5. The length of the CDR3 is 16 residues. From germline, CDR1 is SGHTA and CDR2 FQGNSA. The CDR3 nucleotides read TGTGCCAGCAGCTTAGGGGGGCTAGCGGGGCAAGAGACCCAGTACTTC. Translating it yields CASSLGGLAGQETQYF.

Only a few counts were recorded for this clone. The chain combines TRBV2 with TRBJ2-7; D possibly corresponds to TRBD1 (6 bases). V dropped 2 bases and J dropped 7 bases, with 12 bases sitting between them. The germline gives CDR1 SNHLY, CDR2 FYNNEI. This CDR3 spans 13 amino acids. In DNA form, the CDR3 reads TGTGCCAGCAGTGAATGGGACATACAGGAGCAGTACGTC. Translation: CASSEWDIQEQYV.

The chain carries TRBV4-1 and TRBJ2-5; 12 nucleotides agree with TRBD2. The CDR3 is made up of 18 amino acids. Germline trimming cut 0 bases from V and 1 base from J; bases unmatched to any gene: 6. Germline-derived CDR1 and CDR2 are MGHRA and YSYEKL. DNA of the CDR3: TGCGCCAGCAGCCAAGAGTCCCAACTAGCGGGGGGCCAAGAGACCCAGTACTTC. This gives the protein CASSQESQLAGGQETQYF.

V gene TRBV5-4 combines with J gene TRBJ1-2, with unresolved D. V shed 5 bases and J shed 4 bases, with 18 bases lying between them. CDR1 and CDR2 from the germline V gene are SGHNT and YYREEE (reference sequence). The CDR3 extends over 15 amino acids. The CDR3 protein is CASSLEGGSAYGYTF. The DNA for the CDR3 is TGTGCCAGCAGTCTGGAGGGAGGGTCCGCCTATGGCTACACCTTC.

The J gene is TRBJ1-2, the V gene TRBV5-1, with 8 nucleotides matching TRBD1. V lost 2 bases, J lost 0 bases, and 0 bases stayed unmatched. Germline CDR1 and CDR2: SGHRS and YFSETQ. This CDR3 contains 14 residues. The CDR3 loop is CASSLQGANYGYTF. In nucleotides, the CDR3 is TGCGCCAGCAGCTTACAGGGGGCTAACTATGGCTACACCTTC.

The J gene is TRBJ2-7, the V gene TRBV7-9; 7 bases fit TRBD1. The J segment lost 2 bases and the V segment lost 5 bases, leaving 15 bases of the junction unmatched. The CDR3 is made up of 17 amino acids. Germline CDR1 is SEHNR and CDR2 is FQNEAQ (reference sequence). The DNA for the CDR3 is TGTGCCAGCAGCGGGCGACAGGGTGGGAGACTTCCCTACGAGCAGTACGTC. Translated, it gives CASSGRQGGRLPYEQYV.

The table lists this clone with a few counts. The chain carries TRBV5-1 and TRBJ2-7, with D tentatively TRBD1 (5 bases). TRBJ2-4 matches the DNA end more closely, so the J call is doubtful. The germline CDR1 and CDR2 sequences are SGHRS and YFSETQ. CDR3 length: 13 amino acids. CDR3 DNA: TGCGCCAGCAGCGGGGCCCAGTCGGGCATTCAGTACTTC. This sequence encodes CASSGAQSGIQYF.

This clone showed up just once. The genes are TRBV7-6 and TRBJ2-5; 10 bases match TRBD1. CDR3 length: 15 amino acids. With 2 bases clipped from V and 4 bases from J, the junction kept 4 bases outside the gene matches. Germline V gives CDR1 SGHVS, CDR2 FNYEAQ. This CDR3 reads CASSLTGQGSETQYF. For the CDR3, the DNA is TGTGCCAGCAGCTTAACGGGACAGGGGTCAGAGACCCAGTACTTC.

The chain recombines TRBV4-1 with TRBJ2-5, with D possibly being TRBD1 (6 bases). The CDR3 consists of 15 residues. Trimming left V 1 base short and J 5 bases short, with 14 bases between. The germline gives CDR1 MGHRA, CDR2 YSYEKL. CDR3 nucleotides: TGCGCCAGCAGCCAAGGGACAGTTGGGGATGAGACCCAGTACTTC. Translating gives CASSQGTVGDETQYF.

The chain links TRBV18 to TRBJ1-1; unclear D gene. The V end lost 0 bases, the J end lost 0 bases, and 8 bases lay between the germline ends. The CDR3 has 15 amino acids. Germline V gene lookup returns CDR1 KGHSH and CDR2 LQKENI. The CDR3 bases are TGTGCCAGCTCACCACCCAACAGTATGAACACTGAAGCTTTCTTT. It translates to CASSPPNSMNTEAFF.